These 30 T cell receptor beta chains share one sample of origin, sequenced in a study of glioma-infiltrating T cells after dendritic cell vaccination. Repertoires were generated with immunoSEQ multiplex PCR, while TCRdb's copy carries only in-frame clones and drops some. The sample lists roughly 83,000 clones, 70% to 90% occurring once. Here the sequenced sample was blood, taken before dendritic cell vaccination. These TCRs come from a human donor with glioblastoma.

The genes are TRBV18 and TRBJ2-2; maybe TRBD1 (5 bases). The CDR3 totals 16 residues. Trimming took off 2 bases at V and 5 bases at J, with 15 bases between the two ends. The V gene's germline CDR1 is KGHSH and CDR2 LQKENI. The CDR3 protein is CASSPLPAGWTGELFF. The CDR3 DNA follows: TGTGCCAGCTCACCATTGCCGGCAGGGTGGACCGGGGAGCTGTTTTTT.

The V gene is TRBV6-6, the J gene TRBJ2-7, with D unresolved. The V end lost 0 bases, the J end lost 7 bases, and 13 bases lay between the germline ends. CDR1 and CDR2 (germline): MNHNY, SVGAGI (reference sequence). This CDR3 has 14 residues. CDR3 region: CASSYSVEMSEQYF. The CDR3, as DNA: TGTGCCAGCAGTTACTCGGTCGAGATGTCGGAGCAGTACTTC.

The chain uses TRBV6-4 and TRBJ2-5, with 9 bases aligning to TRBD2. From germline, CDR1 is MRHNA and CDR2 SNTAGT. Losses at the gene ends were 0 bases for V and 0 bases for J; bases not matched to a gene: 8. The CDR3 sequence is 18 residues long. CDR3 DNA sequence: TGTGCCAGCAGTGACTCTTTAGTAAGGACTAGCGACCAAGAGACCCAGTACTTC. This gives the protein CASSDSLVRTSDQETQYF.

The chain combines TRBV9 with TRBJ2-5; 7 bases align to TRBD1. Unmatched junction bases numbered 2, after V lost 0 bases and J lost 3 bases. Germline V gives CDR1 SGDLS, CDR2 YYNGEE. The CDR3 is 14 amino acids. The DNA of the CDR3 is TGTGCCAGCAGCGTAGAAGGGACAGAAGAGACCCAGTACTTC. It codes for CASSVEGTEETQYF.

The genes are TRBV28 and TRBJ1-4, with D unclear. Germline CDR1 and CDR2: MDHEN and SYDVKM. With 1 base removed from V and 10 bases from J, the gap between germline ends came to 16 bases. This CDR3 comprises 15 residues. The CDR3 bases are TGTGCCAGCAGTTTATCGGGTATTTCGAGCTTAAAACTGTTTTTT. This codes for CASSLSGISSLKLFF.

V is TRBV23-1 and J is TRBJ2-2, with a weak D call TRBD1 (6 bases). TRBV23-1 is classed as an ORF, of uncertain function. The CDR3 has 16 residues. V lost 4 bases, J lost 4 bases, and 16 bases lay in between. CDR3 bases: TGCGCCAGCAGTCTAACAGGGTACTGGACCACCGGGGAGCTGTTTTTT. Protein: CASSLTGYWTTGELFF.

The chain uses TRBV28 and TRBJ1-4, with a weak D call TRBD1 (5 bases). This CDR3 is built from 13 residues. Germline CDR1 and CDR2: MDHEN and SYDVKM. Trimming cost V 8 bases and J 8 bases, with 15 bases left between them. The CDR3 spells CASVDSSSEKLFF. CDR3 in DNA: TGTGCCAGCGTCGACAGCTCCTCAGAAAAACTGTTTTTT.

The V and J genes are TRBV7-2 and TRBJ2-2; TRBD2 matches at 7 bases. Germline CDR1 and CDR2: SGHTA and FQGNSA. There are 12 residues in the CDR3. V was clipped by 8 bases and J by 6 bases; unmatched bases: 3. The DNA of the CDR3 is TGTGCCAGCCATAGCGGGTCCGGGGAGCTGTTTTTT. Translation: CASHSGSGELFF. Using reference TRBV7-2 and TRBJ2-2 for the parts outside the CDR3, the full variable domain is GAGVSQSPSNKVTEKGKDVELRCDPISGHTALYWYRQSLGQGLEFLIYFQGNSAPDKSGLPSDRFSAERTGGSVSTLTIQRTQQEDSAVYLCASHSGSGELFFGEGSRLTVL.

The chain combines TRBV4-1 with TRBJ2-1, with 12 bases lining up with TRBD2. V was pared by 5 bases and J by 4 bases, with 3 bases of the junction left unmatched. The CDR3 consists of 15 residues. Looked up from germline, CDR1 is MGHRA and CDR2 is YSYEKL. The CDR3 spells CASSSLAGGYNEQFF. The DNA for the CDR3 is TGCGCCAGCAGCAGCCTAGCGGGAGGGTACAATGAGCAGTTCTTC.

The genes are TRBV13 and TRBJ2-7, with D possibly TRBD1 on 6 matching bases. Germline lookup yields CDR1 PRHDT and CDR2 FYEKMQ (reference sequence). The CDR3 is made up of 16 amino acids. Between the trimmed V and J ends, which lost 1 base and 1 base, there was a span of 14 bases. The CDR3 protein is CASSLVRDKGSYEQYF. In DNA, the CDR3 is TGTGCCAGCAGCTTAGTGAGGGACAAGGGTTCCTACGAGCAGTACTTC.

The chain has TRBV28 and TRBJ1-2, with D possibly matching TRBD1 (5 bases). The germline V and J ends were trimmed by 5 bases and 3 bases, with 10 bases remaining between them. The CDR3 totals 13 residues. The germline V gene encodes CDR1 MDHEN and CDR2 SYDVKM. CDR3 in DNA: TGTGCCAGCAGTATAACAGGCGACTATGGCTACACCTTC. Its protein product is CASSITGDYGYTF.

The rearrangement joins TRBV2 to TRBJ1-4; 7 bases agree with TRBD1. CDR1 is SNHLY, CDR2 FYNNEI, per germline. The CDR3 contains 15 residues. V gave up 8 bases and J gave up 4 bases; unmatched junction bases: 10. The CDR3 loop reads CASRLQDRLNEKLFF. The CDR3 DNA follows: TGTGCCAGCCGACTACAGGACAGGCTTAATGAAAAACTGTTTTTT.

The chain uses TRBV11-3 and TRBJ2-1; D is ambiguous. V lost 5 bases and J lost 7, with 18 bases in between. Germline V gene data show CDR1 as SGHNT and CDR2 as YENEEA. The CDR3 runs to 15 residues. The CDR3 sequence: CASSAIANPSNEQFF. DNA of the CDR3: TGTGCCAGCAGCGCAATCGCCAATCCCAGTAATGAGCAGTTCTTC.

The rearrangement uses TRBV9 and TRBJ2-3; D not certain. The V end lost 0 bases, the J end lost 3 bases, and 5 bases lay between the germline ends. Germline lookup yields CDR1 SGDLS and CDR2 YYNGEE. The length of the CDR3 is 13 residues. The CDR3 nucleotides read TGTGCCAGCAGCGTAGGGGCGACAGATACGCAGTATTTT. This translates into CASSVGATDTQYF.

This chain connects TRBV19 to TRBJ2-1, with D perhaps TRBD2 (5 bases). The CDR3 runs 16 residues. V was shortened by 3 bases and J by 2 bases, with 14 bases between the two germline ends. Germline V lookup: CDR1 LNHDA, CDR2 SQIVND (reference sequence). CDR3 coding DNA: TGTGCCAGTAGTATTTTTGAGGGAGTAACCTACAATGAGCAGTTCTTC. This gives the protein CASSIFEGVTYNEQFF.

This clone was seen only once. CDR3 sequence (DNA): TGTGCCTGCGTACACCGGGACAGCTTCATCTCTGGGGCCAACGTCCTGACTTTC. Its translation: CACVHRDSFISGANVLTF. V is TRBV30 and J is TRBJ2-6; TRBD1 matches 7 bases. The V gene end was trimmed by 6 bases and the J gene end by 0 bases; junction bases not matched to a gene: 14. This CDR3 contains 18 residues. Germline CDR1 reads GTSNPN; CDR2 reads SVGIG (reference sequence). The variable domain in full, completed from reference TRBV30 and TRBJ2-6, reads SQTIHQWPATLVQPVGSPLSLECTVEGTSNPNLYWYRQAAGRGLQLLFYSVGIGQISSEVPQNLSASRPQDRQFILSSKKLLLSDSGFYLCACVHRDSFISGANVLTFGAGSRLTVL.

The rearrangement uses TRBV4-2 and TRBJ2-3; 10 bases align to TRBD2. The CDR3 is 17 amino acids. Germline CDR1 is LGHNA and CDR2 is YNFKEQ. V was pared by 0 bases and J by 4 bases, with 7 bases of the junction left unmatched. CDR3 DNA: TGTGCCAGCAGCCAAGATGGACCCCTAGCGGGAGCAGATACGCAGTATTTT. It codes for CASSQDGPLAGADTQYF.

In DNA, the CDR3 is TGTGCCAGCAGCTTGGCCGCGGGACCGTACTATGGCTACACCTTC. Its translation: CASSLAAGPYYGYTF. The J gene is TRBJ1-2, the V gene TRBV5-5; D possibly corresponds to TRBD1 (5 bases). The CDR3 covers 15 residues. CDR1 and CDR2 from the germline V gene are SGHKS and YYEKEE (reference sequence). V was trimmed by 0 bases and J by 3 bases, leaving 12 bases between them.

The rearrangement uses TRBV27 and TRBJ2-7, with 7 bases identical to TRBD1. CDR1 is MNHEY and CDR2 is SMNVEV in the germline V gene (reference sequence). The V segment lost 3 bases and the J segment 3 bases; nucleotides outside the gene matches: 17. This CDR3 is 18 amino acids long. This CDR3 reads CASSFSRDRLQTLYEQYF. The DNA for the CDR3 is TGTGCCAGCAGTTTCTCCCGGGACAGATTACAGACCCTCTACGAGCAGTACTTC.

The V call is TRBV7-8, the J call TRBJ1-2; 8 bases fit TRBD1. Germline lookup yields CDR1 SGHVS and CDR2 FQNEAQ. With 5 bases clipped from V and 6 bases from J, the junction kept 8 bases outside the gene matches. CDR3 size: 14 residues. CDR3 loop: CASSNRQGPDGYTF. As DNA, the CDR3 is TGTGCCAGCAGCAACCGACAGGGGCCTGATGGCTACACCTTC.

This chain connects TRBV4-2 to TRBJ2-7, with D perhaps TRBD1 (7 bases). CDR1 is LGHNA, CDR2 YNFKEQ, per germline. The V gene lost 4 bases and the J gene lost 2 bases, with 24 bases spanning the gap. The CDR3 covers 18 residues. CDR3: CASSRGTAGPPAPYEQYF. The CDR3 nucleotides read TGTGCCAGCAGCCGAGGGACAGCGGGTCCCCCGGCCCCCTACGAGCAGTACTTC.

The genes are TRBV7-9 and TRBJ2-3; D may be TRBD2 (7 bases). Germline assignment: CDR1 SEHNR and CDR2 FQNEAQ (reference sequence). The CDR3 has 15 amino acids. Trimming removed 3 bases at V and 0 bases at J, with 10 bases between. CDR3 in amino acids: CASSFGGPSTDTQYF. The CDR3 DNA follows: TGTGCCAGCAGCTTCGGGGGGCCTAGCACAGATACGCAGTATTTT.

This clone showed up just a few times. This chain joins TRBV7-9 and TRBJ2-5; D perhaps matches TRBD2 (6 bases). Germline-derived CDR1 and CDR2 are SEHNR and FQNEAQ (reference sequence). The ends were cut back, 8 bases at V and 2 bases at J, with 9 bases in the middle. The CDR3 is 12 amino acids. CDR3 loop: CASRTIQETQYF. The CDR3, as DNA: TGTGCCAGCCGGACTATTCAAGAGACCCAGTACTTC.

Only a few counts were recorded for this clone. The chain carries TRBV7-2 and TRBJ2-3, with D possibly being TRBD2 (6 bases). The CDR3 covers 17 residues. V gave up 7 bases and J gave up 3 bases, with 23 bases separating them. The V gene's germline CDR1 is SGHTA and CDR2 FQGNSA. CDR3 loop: CASIRRASSGGTDTQYF. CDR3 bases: TGTGCCAGCATCCGTCGGGCTAGCAGTGGAGGGACAGATACGCAGTATTTT.

The CDR3 sequence is CASSLRGGGEQFF. DNA of the CDR3: TGTGCCAGCAGCTTGAGGGGAGGGGGTGAGCAGTTCTTC. The chain recombines TRBV7-2 with TRBJ2-1; maybe TRBD2 (7 bases). Trimming pared 3 bases from V and 9 bases from J, leaving 12 bases between. Germline CDR1 SGHTA, CDR2 FQGNSA. The CDR3 length is 13 residues.

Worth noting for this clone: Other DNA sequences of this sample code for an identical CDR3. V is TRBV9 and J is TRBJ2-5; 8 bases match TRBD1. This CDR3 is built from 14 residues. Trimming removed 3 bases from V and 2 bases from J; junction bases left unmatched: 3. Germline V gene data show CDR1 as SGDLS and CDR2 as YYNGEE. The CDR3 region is CASSAQGAQETQYF. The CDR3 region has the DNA TGTGCCAGCAGCGCGCAGGGGGCTCAAGAGACCCAGTACTTC.

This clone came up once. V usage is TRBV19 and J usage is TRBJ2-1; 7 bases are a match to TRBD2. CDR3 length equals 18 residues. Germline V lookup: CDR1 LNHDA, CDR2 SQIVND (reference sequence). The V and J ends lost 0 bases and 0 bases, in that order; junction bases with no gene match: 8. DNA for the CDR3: TGTGCCAGTAGTATAGATCGGGGAGGGAGGACCTCCTACAATGAGCAGTTCTTC. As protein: CASSIDRGGRTSYNEQFF.

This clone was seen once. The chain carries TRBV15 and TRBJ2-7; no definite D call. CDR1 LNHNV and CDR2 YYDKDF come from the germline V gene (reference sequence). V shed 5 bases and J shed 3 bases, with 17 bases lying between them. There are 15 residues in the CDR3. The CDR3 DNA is TGTGCCACCAGCCGACCCGGGTCAAGCCTCTACGAGCAGTACTTC. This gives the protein CATSRPGSSLYEQYF.

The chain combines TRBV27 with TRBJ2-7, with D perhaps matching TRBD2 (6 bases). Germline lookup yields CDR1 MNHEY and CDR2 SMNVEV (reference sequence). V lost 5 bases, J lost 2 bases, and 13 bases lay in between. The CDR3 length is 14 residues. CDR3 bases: TGTGCCAGCAGTCCAAGCGGGCGAGCCTACGAGCAGTACTTC. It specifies CASSPSGRAYEQYF.

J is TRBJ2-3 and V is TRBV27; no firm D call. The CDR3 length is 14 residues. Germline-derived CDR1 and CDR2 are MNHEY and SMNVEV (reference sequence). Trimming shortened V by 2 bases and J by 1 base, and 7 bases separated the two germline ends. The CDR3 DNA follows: TGTGCCAGCAGTTTAGTAAGCGGCACAGATACGCAGTATTTT. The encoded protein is CASSLVSGTDTQYF.